A selection of T cell receptor beta chains follows, all from one sample in a study of CD8+ T cells in alopecia areata. Assay used: immunoSEQ multiplex PCR; TCRdb lists only in-frame clones, some missing. The data contain under 150,000 clones, around 45% of them singletons. Sequenced: NKG2D-low CD8+ T cells sorted from blood. The origin of the receptors is a human donor with alopecia areata. CDR3s leave out the opening cysteine and the closing phenylalanine or tryptophan. The order of the fields is J gene, V gene, CDR3 protein.

TRBJ2-5 | TRBV30 | AWSEAMWSTQY
TRBJ2-2 | TRBV30 | AWSGSGELF
TRBJ2-7 | TRBV18 | ASSPWDRPYEQY
TRBJ2-7 | TRBV30 | AWSVTRGAYEQY
TRBJ2-3 | TRBV4-3 | ASSQAITTTDTQY
TRBJ2-2 | TRBV5-1 | ASSLFSVVGQRGELF
TRBJ2-5 | TRBV23-1 | ASSQAGPTQETQY
TRBJ2-5 | TRBV29-1 | SVEVETQY
TRBJ2-2 | TRBV4-1 | ASSQDQGVTGELF
TRBJ1-1 | TRBV30 | AWSIGTGVGTEAF
TRBJ1-2 | TRBV27 | ASSFGPSYGYT
TRBJ2-1 | TRBV19 | ASSIRVDEQF
TRBJ2-5 | TRBV30 | TAGGGPGETQY
TRBJ1-1 | TRBV29-1 | SVVLENTEAF
TRBJ2-4 | TRBV13 | ASSRGTGEGNIQY
TRBJ2-2 | TRBV29-1 | SVGRQGKGELF
TRBJ2-5 | TRBV4-3 | ASSQAVYETQY
TRBJ2-2 | TRBV7-9 | ASSLEAATPGTGELF
TRBJ2-5 | TRBV7-9 | ASSLVEEKTQY
TRBJ1-6 | TRBV14 | ASSQDTGNRSPLH
TRBJ2-3 | TRBV28 | ASSVQGLGTDTQY
TRBJ1-1 | TRBV6-4 | ASSEGEGTEAF
TRBJ2-7 | TRBV7-9 | ASSPRQDYEQY
TRBJ2-1 | TRBV29-1 | SDKDGDHNEQF
TRBJ1-5 | TRBV27 | ASSSQGGQPQH
TRBJ2-2 | TRBV19 | ASRPVGLPNTGELF
TRBJ1-6 | TRBV28 | ASNPTGLGSPLH
TRBJ1-4 | TRBV6-5 | ASSYGAVGEKLF
TRBJ2-3 | TRBV7-9 | ASSSQLVAGDV
TRBJ2-7 | TRBV13 | ASSLLGGVEY
TRBJ2-7 | TRBV15 | ATSSAGEYEQY
TRBJ2-5 | TRBV13 | ASSLGRETQY
TRBJ1-2 | TRBV5-4 | ASSLGAEPNYGYT
TRBJ2-1 | TRBV27 | ASSLTDRGDEQF
TRBJ1-1 | TRBV29-1 | SAPRAQGEAF
TRBJ1-3 | TRBV29-1 | SVYVGDSSIY
TRBJ2-2 | TRBV29-1 | SVEVDPNTGELF
TRBJ2-4 | TRBV4-3 | ASSQGQGNIQY
TRBJ2-1 | TRBV30 | AWAFSGSSANEQF
TRBJ1-5 | TRBV7-2 | ASSLLFSVGQPQH
TRBJ1-2 | TRBV30 | AWSVQGLGYT
TRBJ1-2 | TRBV29-1 | SVEGAGYT
TRBJ2-3 | TRBV27 | ASSLTGGTDTQY
TRBJ2-5 | TRBV5-6 | ASSFGTSGSGGTQY
TRBJ2-7 | TRBV28 | ASSRGNEQY
TRBJ1-3 | TRBV29-1 | SVEAVGVLSGNTIY
TRBJ2-2 | TRBV28 | ATLTGNTGELF
TRBJ2-1 | TRBV29-1 | SVERQGRAGEQF
TRBJ2-4 | TRBV11-2 | ASSPPSGLAIQY
TRBJ2-1 | TRBV5-4 | ASSEGGHSGNEQF
TRBJ1-5 | TRBV27 | ASRLNRGEPQH
TRBJ2-7 | TRBV4-3 | ASSQVYSTLEVLEQY
TRBJ1-4 | TRBV29-1 | SALTGSNEKLF
TRBJ2-7 | TRBV30 | AWSVLANEQY
TRBJ2-7 | TRBV9 | ASSVEGRSYEQY
TRBJ1-2 | TRBV13 | ASSYQTGQGYGYT